These 13 T cell receptor beta chains originate from one sample sequenced in a study of regulatory T cells in long-lasting Graves disease. As to time point: persistent/refractory GD, antithyroid drugs over 5 years with positive TRAb. Making the TCR library involved RNA that had been extracted from PBMCs. Combining iRepertoire HTBI primers with Arm-PCR of CDR3 regions, the authors built TCR beta libraries. MiXCR, applied by TCRdb to the multiplex PCR reads, yields one record per CDR3 protein. In the table there are about half a million distinct CDR3 sequences, roughly 22% of which are singletons. This material consisted of peripheral blood mononuclear cells (PBMCs), taken when the disease was refractory, from a patient treated with antithyroid drugs. The receptor set was obtained from a female donor with Graves disease.

The CDR3 spells CASSRTGDSPLHF. Here the CDR3 DNA reads TGTGCCAGCAGCAGGACAGGGGACTCACCCCTCCACTTT. V and J are TRBV6-1 and TRBJ1-6, with TRBD1 matching over 9 bases. In germline, CDR1 is MNHNS, CDR2 SASEGT. CDR3 size: 13 residues. With V trimmed by 6 bases and J by 10 bases, 4 bases remained unmatched.

This clonotype was recorded at least ten times. V usage is TRBV12-3 or TRBV12-4 and J usage is TRBJ1-6, with a weak D call TRBD1 (6 bases). Trimming pared 3 bases from V and 8 bases from J, leaving 11 bases between. This CDR3 has 14 amino acids. Written as DNA, the CDR3 is TGTGCCAGCAGTTTGTCACAGGGAGATTCACCCCTCCACTTT. Protein product: CASSLSQGDSPLHF.

The genes are TRBV5-1 and TRBJ1-3; maybe TRBD1 (5 bases). The V and J ends lost 3 bases and 3 bases respectively, with 10 bases between them. The CDR3 is made up of 14 amino acids. Germline CDR1 SGHRS, CDR2 YFSETQ. CDR3 sequence (DNA): TGCGCCAGCAGCTCTCAGGGTTATGGAAACACCATATATTTT. Protein: CASSSQGYGNTIYF.

As DNA, the CDR3 is TGTGCCAGCAGCGCTCTCCGAGGGGGCAGCTATGGCTACACCTTC. Protein: CASSALRGGSYGYTF. This chain joins TRBV12-3 or TRBV12-4 and TRBJ1-2, with 7 bases identical to TRBD1. The junction had 11 bases not matched to a gene; V was cut back by 6 bases and J by 4 bases. This CDR3 has 15 residues.

This clonotype was observed many times. V gene TRBV7-2 combines with J gene TRBJ1-4, with no clear D. In germline, CDR1 is SGHTA, CDR2 FQGNSA. The CDR3 has 14 residues. Trimming stripped 4 bases from V and 2 bases from J, with 8 bases between. The CDR3 DNA reads as TGTGCCAGCAGCTCCACCGGGACTAATGAAAAACTGTTTTTT. This encodes CASSSTGTNEKLFF.

The V call is TRBV29-1, the J call TRBJ2-2; D is uncertain. The CDR3 has 14 amino acids. The germline V gene has CDR1 SQVTM and CDR2 ANQGSEA. With 2 bases removed from V and 1 base from J, the gap between germline ends came to 8 bases. CDR3 bases: TGCAGCGTTGAACCATTACAGAACACCGGGGAGCTGTTTTTT. Its translation is CSVEPLQNTGELFF.

This clonotype came up a few times. J is TRBJ2-3 and V is TRBV20-1, with D possibly matching TRBD2 (5 bases). Trimming took off 6 bases at V and 0 bases at J, with 16 bases between the two ends. The CDR3 runs to 15 residues. Germline V gene sequence: CDR1 DFQATT, CDR2 SNEGSKA (reference sequence). CDR3 sequence: CSAKPRAASTDTQYF. The DNA for the CDR3 is TGCAGTGCCAAACCGAGGGCAGCTAGCACAGATACGCAGTATTTT.

This clonotype appeared many times. The V and J genes are TRBV7-8 and TRBJ2-7; a possible D gene is TRBD2 (6 bases). Deletions cut 2 bases from V and 2 bases from J, with 19 bases between. There are 17 residues in the CDR3. Germline CDR1 and CDR2: SGHVS and FQNEAQ. The CDR3 bases are TGTGCCAGCAGCTTATGGGCCGCCATCGGGAGAACCTACGAGCAGTACTTC. This translates into CASSLWAAIGRTYEQYF.

The chain employs TRBV14 and TRBJ2-7; D ambiguous. The V end lost 0 bases, the J end lost 4 bases, and 13 bases lay between the germline ends. This CDR3 has 15 residues. CDR1 and CDR2 (germline): SGHDN, FVKESK. The CDR3 DNA follows: TGTGCCAGCAGCCAAGAGCAGGTGAAGGTTTACGAGCAGTACTTC. Translation: CASSQEQVKVYEQYF.

The sample holds a few counts of this clonotype. This chain links TRBV12-3 or TRBV12-4 with TRBJ1-1; D perhaps matches TRBD1 (5 bases). Between the trimmed V and J ends, which lost 4 bases and 0 bases, there was a span of 9 bases. The CDR3 has 14 residues. CDR3 bases: TGTGCCAGCAGTTACGACAGAGTGAACACTGAAGCTTTCTTT. Its protein is CASSYDRVNTEAFF.

The V call is TRBV12-3 or TRBV12-4, the J call TRBJ1-3; D is possibly TRBD1 (6 bases). The CDR3 loop spans 15 amino acids. V was pared by 3 bases and J by 1 base, with 10 bases between. CDR3 region: CASSFGGQSGNTIYF. The CDR3 DNA follows: TGTGCCAGCAGTTTCGGAGGACAGTCTGGAAACACCATATATTTT.

This clonotype was counted a few times. J is TRBJ1-5 and V is TRBV7-2; possibly TRBD1 for D (5 bases). The CDR3 sequence is 15 residues long. Per the germline V gene, CDR1 is SGHTA and CDR2 is FQGNSA. V was pared by 1 base and J by 4 bases, with 11 bases between. In nucleotides, the CDR3 is TGTGCCAGCAGCTTAGTCACAGGTCCTAATCAGCCCCAGCATTTT. Translated: CASSLVTGPNQPQHF. Full variable domain (remainder filled in from reference TRBV7-2 and TRBJ1-5): GAGVSQSPSNKVTEKGKDVELRCDPISGHTALYWYRQSLGQGLEFLIYFQGNSAPDKSGLPSDRFSAERTGGSVSTLTIQRTQQEDSAVYLCASSLVTGPNQPQHFGDGTRLSIL.

As regards this clonotype: A much larger clone is a single base away; this may be a read error. The chain combines TRBV7-2 with TRBJ1-4, with 7 bases matching TRBD1. Germline assignment: CDR1 SGHTA and CDR2 FQGNSA. The length of the CDR3 is 15 residues. CDR3 in amino acids: CASSGQQGTNGKLFF. In DNA form, the CDR3 reads TGTGCCAGCAGCGGCCAACAGGGGACGAATGGAAAACTGTTTTTT.